This T cell receptor beta chain appears in the sequencing data of a study of identical twins. V was pared by 4 bases and J by 4 bases, with 6 bases of the junction left unmatched. This CDR3 spans 13 amino acids. Looked up from germline, CDR1 is DFQATT and CDR2 is SNEGSKA (reference sequence). MiXCR, run by TCRdb on the 5' RACE reads, gives a single entry per CDR3 protein. The sample shows approximately 620,000 distinct CDR3 sequences, 8.6% of them seen only once. There are many counts of this clonotype. Another study also made use of these data, one on yellow fever vaccine responses in identical twins.

The gene calls are TRBV20-1 and TRBJ2-5, with 7 positions matching TRBD1. The sample consisted of PBMCs. This TCR came from a woman under 30 in good health. CDR3 nucleotides: TGCAGTGCTACCACAGGGGATGGAGAGACCCAGTACTTC. This gives the protein CSATTGDGETQYF.